Included here is one TCR beta chain sequence, with context. This sample was included in a study of OX40 agonist ivuxolimab in advanced cancers. V shed 0 bases and J 2 bases; nucleotides not matched to a gene: 2. This CDR3 is built from 15 residues. Germline V gene data show CDR1 as LGHNA and CDR2 as YSLEER. TCRdb keeps only in-frame clones here, not all; method: immunoSEQ multiplex PCR. The repertoire holds approximately 52,000 clones, roughly 94% seen once, with approximately 12% in the top ten. This TCR derives from an adult with an advanced solid tumor such as melanoma, head and neck, liver or kidney cancer. Sample: CD4+ or CD8+ T cells sorted from blood, taken in a trial of the OX40 agonist ivuxolimab. The chain combines TRBV4-3 with TRBJ2-3, with 7 nucleotides matching TRBD2. CDR3 nucleotide sequence: TGCGCCAGCAGCCAAGAAAGGGACTACACAGATACGCAGTATTTT. Encoded protein: CASSQERDYTDTQYF.